Shown below are 7 T cell receptor beta chains from a single sample sequenced in a study of shared clonotypes between healthy human individuals. Only in-frame clones appear in the TCRdb table, and some are missing; sequencing was by immunoSEQ multiplex PCR. The sample carries roughly 120,000 clones, approximately 70% recorded once. Sequenced material: memory CD8+ T cells sorted from blood. Subset given: CD45RO+ cells pooled with CCR7-negative TemRA cells. The receptors stem from a woman in her 30s in good health.

To note about this clone: One base separates it from a far larger clone, so it is likely a read error. V usage is TRBV6-4 and J usage is TRBJ2-3; D is unclear. The length of the CDR3 is 16 residues. Per the germline V gene, CDR1 is MRHNA and CDR2 is SNTAGT. CDR3 nucleotide sequence: TGTGCCAGCAGTAACTCGACCGGCGGCCACACAGATACGCAGTATTTT. It translates to CASSNSTGGHTDTQYF.

V usage is TRBV13 and J usage is TRBJ2-7; 7 bases line up with TRBD1. Germline V CDR1 and CDR2: PRHDT, FYEKMQ (reference sequence). The CDR3 contains 14 residues. V shed 5 bases and J 4 bases; nucleotides not matched to a gene: 8. This CDR3 reads CASSTGQSTYEQYF. The CDR3 nucleotides read TGTGCCAGCAGCACGGGACAGTCAACTTACGAGCAGTACTTC.

The chain recombines TRBV5-1 with TRBJ1-4; TRBD1 is a possible D gene (5 bases). Germline V gives CDR1 SGHRS, CDR2 YFSETQ. The CDR3 covers 15 residues. Trimming removed 4 bases from V and 8 bases from J, with 18 bases in between. DNA of the CDR3: TGCGCCAGCAGCACCGGACGCCAGGGTAGGGAAAAACTGTTTTTT. It specifies CASSTGRQGREKLFF.

As regards this clone: A single base is all that separates this from a far larger clone, so a read error is likely. The chain employs TRBV29-1 and TRBJ2-1; 7 bases fit TRBD1. The CDR3 loop spans 13 amino acids. Germline CDR1 SQVTM, CDR2 ANQGSEA. CDR3 DNA: TGCAGCGTAGACAGACAGGGTTCCAATGAGCAGCTCTTC. Encoded protein: CSVDRQGSNEQLF.

The chain uses TRBV13 and TRBJ2-7; possibly TRBD1 for D (6 bases). Per the germline V gene, CDR1 is PRHDT and CDR2 is FYEKMQ (reference sequence). Between the trimmed V and J ends, which lost 5 bases and 7 bases, there was a span of 15 bases. There are 13 residues in the CDR3. The CDR3 coding sequence is TGTGCCAGCAGCGAACGACAGGATTTTGAGCAGTACTTC. It specifies CASSERQDFEQYF. Full variable domain (missing parts from reference TRBV13 and TRBJ2-7): AAGVIQSPRHLIKEKRETATLKCYPIPRHDTVYWYQQGPGQDPQFLISFYEKMQSDKGSIPDRFSAQQFSDYHSELNMSSLELGDSALYFCASSERQDFEQYFGPGTRLTVT.

This clone was seen once. This chain connects TRBV28 to TRBJ2-6; 12 nucleotides line up with TRBD1. Germline assignment: CDR1 MDHEN and CDR2 SYDVKM. This CDR3 spans 19 amino acids. The junction had 12 bases not matched to a gene; V was cut back by 5 bases and J by 4 bases. DNA for the CDR3: TGTGCCAGCAGTACCCGGGACAGGGGGCTTTCGGGAGGGGCCAACGTCCTGACTTTC. Translated, it gives CASSTRDRGLSGGANVLTF.

The V call is TRBV10-2, the J call TRBJ2-7; D is uncertain. Trimming cost V 4 bases and J 5 bases, with 6 bases left between them. From germline, CDR1 is WSHSY and CDR2 SAAADI. This CDR3 has 11 amino acids. Here the CDR3 DNA reads TGCGCCAGCAGTGCTGAGGACGAGCAGTACTTC. It is translated as CASSAEDEQYF.